Listed below are T cell receptor beta chains from one sample, sequenced in a study of cytomegalovirus exposure and HLA in healthy donors. The protocol was immunoSEQ multiplex PCR, while the TCRdb copy is restricted to in-frame clones and leaves out a portion. Of roughly 160,000 clones in the sample, around 80% were seen once. Sequenced sample: PBMCs. All receptors come from a woman between 50 and 59 years old in good health and CMV-seropositive. Each CDR3 is given with its conserved first and last residue. A D gene is named only where the DNA matches it firmly. The size of a clone is reported for some rows only, either as once, few or many, or as a class for expanded clones.

NA,NA,TRBV11-3,TRBJ2-7,CASSLGRNEQYF,TGTGCCAGCAGCTTAGGGAGGAACGAGCAGTACTTC
NA,TRBD1,TRBV28,TRBJ1-4,CASSPPGGTNEKLFF,TGTGCCAGCAGTCCACCAGGGGGGACTAATGAAAAACTGTTTTTT
NA,TRBD2,TRBV28,TRBJ2-5,CASSLLDSGRAETQYF,TGTGCCAGCAGTTTATTGGATAGCGGGAGGGCAGAGACCCAGTACTTC
NA,TRBD1,TRBV19,TRBJ2-7,CASSMGTGNGNEQYF,TGTGCCAGTAGTATGGGGACAGGGAATGGGAACGAGCAGTACTTC
NA,TRBD1,TRBV19,TRBJ1-1,CASSTSRLQGKQNTEAFF,TGTGCCAGTAGTACGTCCAGATTACAGGGGAAGCAGAACACTGAAGCTTTCTTT
once,TRBD1,TRBV6-1,TRBJ2-7,CASSGTESSYEQYF,TGTGCCAGCAGCGGGACAGAGAGCTCCTACGAGCAGTACTTC
NA,TRBD1,TRBV23-1,TRBJ1-2,CASSHPQGAPLRIYGYTF,TGCGCCAGCAGTCATCCACAGGGGGCGCCTCTCCGTATCTATGGCTACACCTTC
NA,TRBD2,TRBV7-9,TRBJ2-2,CASSGTSGNPNTGELFF,TGTGCCAGCAGCGGGACTAGCGGAAACCCGAACACCGGGGAGCTGTTTTTT
once,TRBD1,TRBV2,TRBJ1-2,CASQTGETNYGYTF,TGTGCCAGCCAGACAGGGGAGACTAACTATGGCTACACCTTC
NA,NA,TRBV6-5,TRBJ2-6,CASATRYSGANVLTF,TGTGCCAGCGCAACTCGGTACTCTGGGGCCAACGTCCTGACTTTC
NA,NA,TRBV18,TRBJ2-2,CASSPGRGDTGELFF,TGTGCCAGCTCACCAGGCAGGGGTGACACCGGGGAGCTGTTTTTT
NA,NA,TRBV7-2,TRBJ1-2,CASSLGGTRGYTF,TGTGCCAGCAGCTTAGGGGGCACCCGCGGCTACACCTTC
NA,TRBD1,TRBV4-2,TRBJ2-7,CASSERQGSLEQYF,TGTGCCAGCAGTGAACGACAGGGATCCCTCGAGCAGTACTTC
NA,TRBD1,TRBV7-2,TRBJ2-4,CASNPGQGQNIQYF,TGTGCCAGCAACCCGGGACAGGGCCAAAACATTCAGTACTTC
once,TRBD1,TRBV14,TRBJ1-2,CASSLSGTGGGNYGYTF,TGTGCCAGCAGCCTCTCCGGGACAGGGGGAGGAAACTATGGCTACACCTTC
NA,TRBD1,TRBV9,TRBJ1-6,CASSETSPGQGMDSPLHF,TGTGCCAGCAGCGAGACCTCACCGGGACAGGGGATGGATTCACCCCTCCACTTT
NA,TRBD1,TRBV7-9,TRBJ2-7,CASGSLGQGHEQYF,TGTGCCAGCGGGTCTTTGGGACAGGGCCACGAGCAGTACTTC
NA,TRBD2,TRBV7-3,TRBJ2-5,CASSPASGGETQYF,TGTGCCAGCAGCCCCGCTAGCGGGGGAGAGACCCAGTACTTC
NA,NA,TRBV10-3,TRBJ2-3,CAISESGGGRVADTQYF,TGTGCCATCAGTGAGTCGGGCGGAGGTCGGGTGGCAGATACGCAGTATTTT
NA,NA,TRBV28,TRBJ2-3,CASNGESLLPADTQYF,TGTGCCAGCAATGGGGAGTCTCTGTTGCCAGCAGATACGCAGTATTTT
once,NA,TRBV6-6,TRBJ1-5,CASSYALIQPQHF,TGTGCCAGCAGTTACGCGTTGATTCAGCCCCAGCATTTT
NA,NA,TRBV18,TRBJ2-5,CASSLVNRIRNQETQYF,TGTGCCAGCTCACTCGTTAACAGAATAAGAAACCAAGAGACCCAGTACTTC
NA,TRBD2,TRBV5-4,TRBJ2-3,CASSHLLAGTADTQYF,TGTGCCAGCAGCCACTTACTAGCGGGTACGGCAGATACGCAGTATTTT
NA,TRBD1,TRBV15,TRBJ2-5,CATSSRDRESRETQYF,TGTGCCACCAGCAGCCGGGACAGGGAGAGTCGAGAGACCCAGTACTTC
NA,TRBD2,TRBV28,TRBJ2-3,CASSFFAGGTDTQYF,TGTGCCAGCAGTTTTTTTGCGGGAGGGACAGATACGCAGTATTTT
NA,TRBD1,TRBV28,TRBJ2-7,CASSSGRTGGYYEQYF,TGTGCCAGCAGTTCCGGCCGTACAGGGGGTTACTACGAGCAGTACTTC
NA,NA,TRBV7-2,TRBJ2-1,CASSRDGGSYNEQFF,TGTGCCAGCAGCCGAGATGGGGGGTCCTACAATGAGCAGTTCTTC
NA,TRBD1,TRBV6-1,TRBJ2-7,CASRRTGGSEQYF,TGTGCCAGCAGACGGACAGGGGGCAGCGAGCAGTACTTC
NA,TRBD1,TRBV6-5,TRBJ1-4,CASSYSAGTANEKLFF,TGTGCCAGCAGTTACTCAGCCGGGACAGCTAATGAAAAACTGTTTTTT
NA,NA,TRBV7-9,TRBJ2-3,CASSLAGTRTDTQYF,TGTGCCAGCAGCTTAGCGGGGACAAGGACAGATACGCAGTATTTT
NA,TRBD1,TRBV5-1,TRBJ2-7,CASSRGTGGEQYF,TGCGCCAGCAGCCGCGGGACAGGGGGCGAGCAGTACTTC
few,NA,TRBV19,TRBJ1-1,CASSLRQRITEAFF,TGTGCCAGTAGTCTACGACAGCGAATCACTGAAGCTTTCTTT
NA,TRBD1,TRBV28,TRBJ1-2,CASRQTGTGNYGYTF,TGTGCCAGCAGGCAGACCGGGACAGGGAACTATGGCTACACCTTC
NA,NA,TRBV18,TRBJ1-1,CASSPGPDREAFF,TGTGCCAGCTCACCAGGACCTGACAGGGAAGCTTTCTTT
NA,NA,TRBV5-1,TRBJ1-2,CASSSMTGGIDFYGYTF,TGCGCCAGCAGCTCCATGACGGGCGGGATAGACTTCTATGGCTACACCTTC
NA,TRBD1,TRBV7-9,TRBJ2-5,CASSRRQGAVETQYF,TGTGCCAGCAGCCGACGACAGGGGGCTGTAGAGACCCAGTACTTC
NA,TRBD1,TRBV6-6,TRBJ1-2,CAISPGTGARGYTF,TGTGCCATCTCTCCGGGGACAGGGGCCCGTGGCTACACCTTC
NA,TRBD1,TRBV19,TRBJ1-5,CASSTGQGRLNQPQHF,TGTGCCAGTAGTACCGGACAGGGGAGACTGAATCAGCCCCAGCATTTT
NA,NA,TRBV19,TRBJ2-1,CASSISGLYNEQFF,TGTGCCAGTAGTATAAGTGGCTTGTACAATGAGCAGTTCTTC
NA,TRBD1,TRBV19,TRBJ1-1,CASSIGELNRDSRAFF,TGTGCCAGTAGTATAGGAGAGCTCAACCGGGACAGTCGTGCTTTCTTT
NA,TRBD1,TRBV4-2,TRBJ2-2,CASSQKDRGNTGELFF,TGTGCCAGCAGCCAAAAAGACAGGGGAAACACCGGGGAGCTGTTTTTT
NA,TRBD1,TRBV9,TRBJ2-2,CASSERTGAGELFF,TGTGCCAGCAGCGAGCGGACAGGGGCCGGGGAGCTGTTTTTT
NA,NA,TRBV5-6,TRBJ1-1,CASSYLTLGTEAFF,TGTGCCAGCAGCTACCTGACACTGGGCACTGAAGCTTTCTTT
NA,NA,TRBV7-2,TRBJ1-1,CASSVQGTEAFF,TGTGCCAGCAGCGTCCAGGGAACTGAAGCTTTCTTT
once,TRBD1,TRBV19,TRBJ2-6,CASSTVPGRGQPGANVLTF,TGTGCCAGTAGTACAGTCCCGGGCAGGGGGCAGCCTGGGGCCAACGTCCTGACTTTC
NA,NA,TRBV6-1,TRBJ1-6,CASSESRALFF,TGTGCCAGCAGTGAGAGCAGGGCGTTATTCTTT
NA,NA,TRBV14,TRBJ2-1,CASSQDGGLPVGQFF,TGTGCCAGCAGCCAAGATGGAGGGCTGCCCGTGGGGCAGTTCTTC
NA,NA,TRBV4-2,TRBJ1-1,CASSRIGNTEAFF,TGTGCCAGCAGCCGAATCGGGAACACTGAAGCTTTCTTT
once,TRBD1,TRBV28,TRBJ1-2,CASSGQGGWGNYGYTF,TGTGCCAGCAGTGGACAGGGAGGTTGGGGGAACTATGGCTACACCTTC
NA,TRBD1,TRBV19,TRBJ2-6,CASSAGTGSSGANVLTF,TGTGCCAGTAGTGCCGGGACAGGAAGCTCTGGGGCCAACGTCCTGACTTTC
NA,NA,TRBV14,TRBJ2-7,CASSQLGASYEQYF,TGTGCCAGCAGCCAATTGGGGGCCTCCTACGAGCAGTACTTC
once,NA,TRBV7-2,TRBJ2-7,CASSLPGAPEQYF,TGTGCCAGCAGCCTCCCTGGGGCTCCCGAGCAGTACTTC